These 2 T cell receptor beta chains share one sample of origin, sequenced in a study of T cells in Graves' hyperthyroidism and ophthalmopathy. From RNA transcripts, TCR beta CDR3 regions were amplified. First-round RT-PCR targeting the TCR CDR3 was performed with the HTBI primer set. Using its own MiXCR run on the multiplex PCR reads, TCRdb lists one record per CDR3 protein. Among around 450,000 distinct CDR3 sequences, roughly an eighth were seen once, and the ten largest hold 4% to 6.5%. The sample consisted of blood. The receptors here all came from a woman aged 18-29 years with Graves' hyperthyroidism.

Ten or more counts support this clonotype. The DNA of the CDR3 is TGTGCCAGCAGCTCTAGACAGGGGGTTACTGAAGCTTTCTTT. Protein product: CASSSRQGVTEAFF. This chain connects TRBV7-8 to TRBJ1-1; the match to TRBD1 covers 9 bases. CDR3 length: 14 residues. Germline-derived CDR1 and CDR2 are SGHVS and FQNEAQ. Trimming cost V 4 bases and J 5 bases; bases outside gene matches: 5.

The chain is built from TRBV10-2 and TRBJ2-3, with D tentatively TRBD2 (6 bases). CDR1 and CDR2 (germline): WSHSY, SAAADI. CDR3 length equals 15 residues. The V end was cut by 6 bases, the J end by 6 bases, with 19 bases between. This chain's CDR3 is CASRGPGTVRDTQYF. DNA of the CDR3: TGCGCCAGCAGGGGACCCGGGACTGTACGGGATACGCAGTATTTT.